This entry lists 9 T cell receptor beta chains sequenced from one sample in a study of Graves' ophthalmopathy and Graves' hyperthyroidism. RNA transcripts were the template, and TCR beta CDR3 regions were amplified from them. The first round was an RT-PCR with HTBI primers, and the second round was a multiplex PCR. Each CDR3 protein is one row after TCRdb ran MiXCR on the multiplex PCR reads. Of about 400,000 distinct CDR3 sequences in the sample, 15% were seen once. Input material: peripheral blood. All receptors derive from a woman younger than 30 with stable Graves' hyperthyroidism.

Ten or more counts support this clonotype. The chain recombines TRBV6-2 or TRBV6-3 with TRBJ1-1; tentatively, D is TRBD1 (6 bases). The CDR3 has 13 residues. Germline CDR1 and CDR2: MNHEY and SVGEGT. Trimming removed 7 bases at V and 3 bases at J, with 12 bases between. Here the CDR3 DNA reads TGTGCCAGCACCGAATACAGGGACACTGAAGCTTTCTTT. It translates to CASTEYRDTEAFF.

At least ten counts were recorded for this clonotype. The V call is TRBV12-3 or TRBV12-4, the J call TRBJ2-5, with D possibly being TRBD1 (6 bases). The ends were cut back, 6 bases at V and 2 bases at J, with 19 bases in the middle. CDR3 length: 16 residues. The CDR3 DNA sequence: TGTGCCAGCAGGGGATTTACCGGGACACCTCAAGAGACCCAGTACTTC. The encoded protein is CASRGFTGTPQETQYF.

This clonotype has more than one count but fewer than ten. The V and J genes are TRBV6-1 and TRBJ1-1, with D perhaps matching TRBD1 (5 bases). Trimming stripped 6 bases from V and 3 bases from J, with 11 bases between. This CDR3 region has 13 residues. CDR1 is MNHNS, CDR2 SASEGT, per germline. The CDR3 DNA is TGTGCCAGCAGGCGGGGGGAGTACACTGAAGCTTTCTTT. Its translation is CASRRGEYTEAFF.

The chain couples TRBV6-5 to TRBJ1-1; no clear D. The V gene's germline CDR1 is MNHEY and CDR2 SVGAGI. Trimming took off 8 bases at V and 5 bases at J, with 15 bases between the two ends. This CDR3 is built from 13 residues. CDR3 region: CASVTSVVTEAFF. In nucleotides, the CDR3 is TGTGCCAGCGTTACGTCGGTGGTGACTGAAGCTTTCTTT.

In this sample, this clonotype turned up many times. CDR3 nucleotides: TGTGCCAGCAGTTTTGGGACAGCGAACACTGAAGCTTTCTTT. The encoded protein is CASSFGTANTEAFF. The rearrangement uses TRBV12-3 or TRBV12-4 and TRBJ1-1; the match to TRBD1 covers 7 bases. Trimming removed 3 bases from V and 1 base from J; junction bases left unmatched: 2. The CDR3 spans 14 residues.

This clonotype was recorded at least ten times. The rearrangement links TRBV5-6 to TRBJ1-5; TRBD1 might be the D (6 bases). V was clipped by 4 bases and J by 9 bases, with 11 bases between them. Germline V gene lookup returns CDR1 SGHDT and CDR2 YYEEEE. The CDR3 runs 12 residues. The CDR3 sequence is CASSPGGGPQHF. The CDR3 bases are TGTGCCAGCAGCCCCGGAGGGGGGCCCCAGCATTTT.

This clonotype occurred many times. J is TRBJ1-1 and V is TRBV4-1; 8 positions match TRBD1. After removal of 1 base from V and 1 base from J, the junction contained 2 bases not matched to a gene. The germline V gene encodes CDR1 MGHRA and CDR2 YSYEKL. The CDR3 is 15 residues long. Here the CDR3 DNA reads TGCGCCAGCAGCCAAGGCGGGACAGGGAACACTGAAGCTTTCTTT. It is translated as CASSQGGTGNTEAFF.

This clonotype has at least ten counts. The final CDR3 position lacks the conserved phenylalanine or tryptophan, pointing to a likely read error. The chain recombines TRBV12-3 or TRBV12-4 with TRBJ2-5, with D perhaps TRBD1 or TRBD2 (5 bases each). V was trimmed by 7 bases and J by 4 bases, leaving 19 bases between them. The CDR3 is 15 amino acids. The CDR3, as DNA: TGTGCCAGCACCCCCCGGGGCGCGATTGGAGAGACCCAGTACCTC. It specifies CASTPRGAIGETQYL.

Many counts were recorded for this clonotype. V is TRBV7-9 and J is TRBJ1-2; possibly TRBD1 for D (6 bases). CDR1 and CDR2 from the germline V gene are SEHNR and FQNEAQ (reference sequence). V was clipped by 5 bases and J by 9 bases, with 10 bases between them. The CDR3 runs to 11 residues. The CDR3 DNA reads TGTGCCAGCAGCGGCGGACAGCGCTACACCTTC. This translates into CASSGGQRYTF. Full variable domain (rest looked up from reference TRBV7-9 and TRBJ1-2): DTGVSQNPRHKITKRGQNVTFRCDPISEHNRLYWYRQTLGQGPEFLTYFQNEAQLEKSRLLSDRFSAERPKGSFSTLEIQRTEQGDSAMYLCASSGGQRYTFGSGTRLTVV.